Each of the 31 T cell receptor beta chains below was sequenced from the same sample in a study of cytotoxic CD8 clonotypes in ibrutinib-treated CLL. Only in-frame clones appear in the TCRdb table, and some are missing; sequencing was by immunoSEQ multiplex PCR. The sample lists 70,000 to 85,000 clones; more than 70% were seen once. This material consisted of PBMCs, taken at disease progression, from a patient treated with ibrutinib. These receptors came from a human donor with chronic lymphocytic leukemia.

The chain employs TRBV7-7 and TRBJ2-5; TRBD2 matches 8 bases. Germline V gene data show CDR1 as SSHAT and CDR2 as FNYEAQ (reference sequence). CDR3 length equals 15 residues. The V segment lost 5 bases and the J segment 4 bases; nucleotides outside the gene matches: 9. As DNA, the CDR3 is TGTGCCAGCAGCCCAATGAGCGGGGGCATAGAGACCCAGTACTTC. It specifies CASSPMSGGIETQYF.

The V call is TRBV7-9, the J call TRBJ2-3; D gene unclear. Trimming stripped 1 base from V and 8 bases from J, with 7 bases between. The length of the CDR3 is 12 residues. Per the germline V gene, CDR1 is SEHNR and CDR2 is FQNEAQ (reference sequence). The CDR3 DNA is TGTGCCAGCAGCTTAGTGGGTGGTACGCAGTATTTT. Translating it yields CASSLVGGTQYF.

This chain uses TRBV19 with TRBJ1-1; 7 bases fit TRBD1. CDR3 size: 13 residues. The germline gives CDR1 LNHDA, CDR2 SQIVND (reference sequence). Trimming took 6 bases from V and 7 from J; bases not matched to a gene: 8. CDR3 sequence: CASREQGSGEAFF. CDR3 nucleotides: TGTGCCAGTAGAGAACAGGGGAGCGGTGAAGCTTTCTTT.

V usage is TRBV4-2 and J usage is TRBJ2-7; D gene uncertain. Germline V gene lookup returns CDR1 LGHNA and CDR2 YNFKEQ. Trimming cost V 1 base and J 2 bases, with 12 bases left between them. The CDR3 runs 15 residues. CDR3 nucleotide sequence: TGTGCCAGCAGCCAAGTGAACTATTATACCTACGAGCAGTACTTC. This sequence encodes CASSQVNYYTYEQYF.

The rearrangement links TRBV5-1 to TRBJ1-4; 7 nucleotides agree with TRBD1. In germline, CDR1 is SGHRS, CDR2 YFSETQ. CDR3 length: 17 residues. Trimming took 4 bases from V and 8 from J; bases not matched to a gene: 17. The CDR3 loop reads CASSRGAGGRSTEKLFF. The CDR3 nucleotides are TGCGCCAGCAGCCGCGGGGCAGGGGGTAGGTCGACGGAAAAACTGTTTTTT.

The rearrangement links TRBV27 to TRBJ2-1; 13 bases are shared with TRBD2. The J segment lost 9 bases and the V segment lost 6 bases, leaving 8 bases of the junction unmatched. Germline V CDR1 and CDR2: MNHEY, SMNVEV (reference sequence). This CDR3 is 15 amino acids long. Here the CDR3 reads CASSPLAGGPGEQFF. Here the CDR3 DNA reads TGTGCCAGCAGCCCACTAGCGGGAGGGCCGGGTGAGCAGTTCTTC.

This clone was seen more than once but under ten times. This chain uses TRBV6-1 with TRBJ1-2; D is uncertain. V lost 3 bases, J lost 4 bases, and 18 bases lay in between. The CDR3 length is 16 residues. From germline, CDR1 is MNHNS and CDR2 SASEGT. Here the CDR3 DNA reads TGTGCCAGCAGTGAGGAAATGTCGGGCCTTGGCTATGGCTACACCTTC. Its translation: CASSEEMSGLGYGYTF.

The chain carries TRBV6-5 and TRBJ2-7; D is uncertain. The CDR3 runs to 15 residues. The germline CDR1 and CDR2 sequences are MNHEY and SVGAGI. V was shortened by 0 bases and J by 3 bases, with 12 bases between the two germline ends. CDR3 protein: CASSYSARSDYEQYF. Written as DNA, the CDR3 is TGTGCCAGCAGTTACTCGGCCCGGTCGGACTACGAGCAGTACTTC.

The CDR3 region is CATSKKLRGGQPQHF. The CDR3 DNA follows: TGTGCCACCAGCAAAAAATTGAGGGGCGGCCAGCCCCAGCATTTT. The rearrangement uses TRBV15 and TRBJ1-5; TRBD1 is a possible D gene (5 bases). The ends were cut back, 4 bases at V and 7 bases at J, with 17 bases in the middle. Germline values: CDR1 LNHNV, CDR2 YYDKDF (reference sequence). CDR3 length equals 15 residues.

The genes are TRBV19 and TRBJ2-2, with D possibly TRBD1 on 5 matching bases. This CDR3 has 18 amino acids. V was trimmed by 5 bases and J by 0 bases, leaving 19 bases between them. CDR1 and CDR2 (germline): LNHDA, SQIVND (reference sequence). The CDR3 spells CASSHPLRQSANTGELFF. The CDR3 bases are TGTGCCAGTAGTCATCCCCTACGACAGTCGGCGAACACCGGGGAGCTGTTTTTT.

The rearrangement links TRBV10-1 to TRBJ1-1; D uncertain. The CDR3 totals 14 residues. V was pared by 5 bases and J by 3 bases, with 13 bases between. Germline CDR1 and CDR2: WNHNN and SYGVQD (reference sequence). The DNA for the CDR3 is TGCGCCAGCAGTAGGACTCCGGTGGACACTGAAGCTTTCTTT. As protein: CASSRTPVDTEAFF.

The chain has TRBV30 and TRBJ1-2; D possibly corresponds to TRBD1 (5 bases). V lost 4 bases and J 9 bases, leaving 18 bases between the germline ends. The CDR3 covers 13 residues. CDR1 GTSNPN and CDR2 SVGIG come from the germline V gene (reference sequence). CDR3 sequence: CAWTRDWRSRYTF. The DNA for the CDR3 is TGTGCCTGGACCAGGGACTGGCGAAGTCGCTACACCTTC.

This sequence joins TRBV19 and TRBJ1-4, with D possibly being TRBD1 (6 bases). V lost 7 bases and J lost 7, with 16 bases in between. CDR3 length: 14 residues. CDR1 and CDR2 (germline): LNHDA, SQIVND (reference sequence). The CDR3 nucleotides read TGTGCCAGTACCCCCGCAGGGGAGGGTGAAAAACTGTTTTTT. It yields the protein CASTPAGEGEKLFF.

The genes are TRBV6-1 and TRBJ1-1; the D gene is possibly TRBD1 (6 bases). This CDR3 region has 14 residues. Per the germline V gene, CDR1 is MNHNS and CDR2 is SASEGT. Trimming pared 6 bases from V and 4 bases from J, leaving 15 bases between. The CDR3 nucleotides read TGTGCCAGCAGAAAAAGGGGGGTGGTCACTGAAGCTTTCTTT. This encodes CASRKRGVVTEAFF.

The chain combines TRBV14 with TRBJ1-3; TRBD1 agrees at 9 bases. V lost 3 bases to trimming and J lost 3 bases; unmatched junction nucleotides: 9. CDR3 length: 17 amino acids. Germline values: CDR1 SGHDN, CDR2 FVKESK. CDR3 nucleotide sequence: TGTGCCAGCAGCCACCTGGGACAGGGCAGAGGTGGAAACACCATATATTTT. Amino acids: CASSHLGQGRGGNTIYF. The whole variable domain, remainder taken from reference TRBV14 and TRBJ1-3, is EAGVTQFPSHSVIEKGQTVTLRCDPISGHDNLYWYRRVMGKEIKFLLHFVKESKQDESGMPNNRFLAERTGGTYSTLKVQPAELEDSGVYFCASSHLGQGRGGNTIYFGEGSWLTVV.

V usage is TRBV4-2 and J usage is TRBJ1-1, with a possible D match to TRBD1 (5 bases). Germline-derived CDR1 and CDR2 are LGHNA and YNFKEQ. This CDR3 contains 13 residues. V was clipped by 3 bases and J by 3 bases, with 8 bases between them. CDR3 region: CASSQDTDTEAFF. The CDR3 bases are TGTGCCAGCAGCCAGGACACCGACACTGAAGCTTTCTTT.

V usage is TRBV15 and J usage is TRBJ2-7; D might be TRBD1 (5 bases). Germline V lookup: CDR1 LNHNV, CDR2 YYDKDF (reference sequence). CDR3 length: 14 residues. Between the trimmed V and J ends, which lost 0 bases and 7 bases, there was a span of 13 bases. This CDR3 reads CATSRDGAVGEQYF. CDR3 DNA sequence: TGTGCCACCAGCAGAGATGGGGCTGTTGGAGAGCAGTACTTC.

The CDR3 region has the DNA TGTGCCAGCAGCCAAGATTTGGGGGGGCCAGAGACCCAGTACTTC. Translation: CASSQDLGGPETQYF. This chain links TRBV14 with TRBJ2-5; tentative D call: TRBD2 (7 bases). V was shortened by 0 bases and J by 4 bases, with 12 bases between the two germline ends. CDR3 length: 15 amino acids. Germline CDR1 SGHDN, CDR2 FVKESK.

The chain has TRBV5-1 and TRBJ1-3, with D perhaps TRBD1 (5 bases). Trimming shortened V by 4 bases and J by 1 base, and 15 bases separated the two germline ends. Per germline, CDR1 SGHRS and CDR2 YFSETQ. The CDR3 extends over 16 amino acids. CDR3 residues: CASSISGTSSGNTIYF. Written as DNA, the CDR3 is TGCGCCAGCAGCATAAGCGGGACTTCATCTGGAAACACCATATATTTT.

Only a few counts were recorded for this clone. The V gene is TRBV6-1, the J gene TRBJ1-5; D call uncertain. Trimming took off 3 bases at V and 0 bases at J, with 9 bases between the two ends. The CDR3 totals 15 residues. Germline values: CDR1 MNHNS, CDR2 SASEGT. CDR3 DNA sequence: TGTGCCAGCAGTGAGGCCCCTTATAGCAATCAGCCCCAGCATTTT. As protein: CASSEAPYSNQPQHF.

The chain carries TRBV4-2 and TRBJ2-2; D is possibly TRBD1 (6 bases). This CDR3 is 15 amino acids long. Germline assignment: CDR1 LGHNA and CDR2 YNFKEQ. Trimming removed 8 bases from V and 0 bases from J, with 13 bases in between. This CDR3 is CASYPGHPNTGELFF. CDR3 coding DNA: TGTGCCAGCTACCCGGGACACCCGAACACCGGGGAGCTGTTTTTT.

This chain's CDR3 is CASSQGAGKTGELFF. CDR3 bases: TGCGCCAGCAGCCAAGGGGCAGGGAAGACCGGGGAGCTGTTTTTT. The rearrangement joins TRBV4-1 to TRBJ2-2; tentatively, D is TRBD1 (5 bases). The germline CDR1 and CDR2 sequences are MGHRA and YSYEKL. The CDR3 is 15 residues long. V gave up 1 base and J gave up 5 bases, with 11 bases separating them.

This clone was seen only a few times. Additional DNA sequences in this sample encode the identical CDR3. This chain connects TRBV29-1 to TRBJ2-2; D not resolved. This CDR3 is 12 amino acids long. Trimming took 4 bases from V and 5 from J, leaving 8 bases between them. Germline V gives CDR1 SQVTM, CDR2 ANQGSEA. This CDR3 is CSVVSWTGELFF. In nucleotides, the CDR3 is TGCAGCGTTGTTAGTTGGACCGGGGAGCTGTTTTTT.

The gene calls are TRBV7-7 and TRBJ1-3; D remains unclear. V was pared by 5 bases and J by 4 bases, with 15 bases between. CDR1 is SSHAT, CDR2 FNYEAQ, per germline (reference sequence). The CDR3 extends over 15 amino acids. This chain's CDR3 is CASSPGPGRGNTIYF. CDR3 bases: TGTGCCAGCAGCCCCGGCCCGGGCAGGGGAAACACCATATATTTT.

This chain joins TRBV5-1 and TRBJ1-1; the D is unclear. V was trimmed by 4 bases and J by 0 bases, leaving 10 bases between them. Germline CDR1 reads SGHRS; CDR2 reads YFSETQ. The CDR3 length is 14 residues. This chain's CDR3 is CASSPLAVNTEAFF. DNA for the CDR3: TGCGCCAGCAGCCCCTTAGCGGTGAACACTGAAGCTTTCTTT.

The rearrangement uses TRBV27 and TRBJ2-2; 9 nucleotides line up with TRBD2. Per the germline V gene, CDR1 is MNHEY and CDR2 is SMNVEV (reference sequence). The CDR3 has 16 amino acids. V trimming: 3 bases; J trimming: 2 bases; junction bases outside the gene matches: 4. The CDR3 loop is CASSLGLAGNTGELFF. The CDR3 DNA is TGTGCCAGCAGTTTGGGTCTAGCGGGAAACACCGGGGAGCTGTTTTTT.

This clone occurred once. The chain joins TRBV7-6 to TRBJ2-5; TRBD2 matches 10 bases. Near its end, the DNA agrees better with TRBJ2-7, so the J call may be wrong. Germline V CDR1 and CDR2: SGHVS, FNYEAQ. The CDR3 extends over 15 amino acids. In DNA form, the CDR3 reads TGTGCCAGCAGCACCCTAGCGGGAGACCCCTACGAGCAGTACTTC. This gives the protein CASSTLAGDPYEQYF.

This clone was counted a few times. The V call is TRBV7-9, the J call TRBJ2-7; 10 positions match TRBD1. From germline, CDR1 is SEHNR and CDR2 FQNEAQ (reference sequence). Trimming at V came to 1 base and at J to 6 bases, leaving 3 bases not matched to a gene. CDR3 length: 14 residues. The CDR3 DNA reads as TGTGCCAGCAGCTTAGGGGGGACAGGGGCCGAGCAGTACTTC. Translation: CASSLGGTGAEQYF. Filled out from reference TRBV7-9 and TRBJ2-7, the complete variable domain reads DTGVSQNPRHKITKRGQNVTFRCDPISEHNRLYWYRQTLGQGPEFLTYFQNEAQLEKSRLLSDRFSAERPKGSFSTLEIQRTEQGDSAMYLCASSLGGTGAEQYFGPGTRLTVT.

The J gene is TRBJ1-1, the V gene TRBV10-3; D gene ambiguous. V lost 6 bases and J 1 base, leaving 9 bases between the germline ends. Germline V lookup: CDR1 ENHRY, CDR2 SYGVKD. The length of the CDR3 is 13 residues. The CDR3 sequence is CAISTQRNTEAFF. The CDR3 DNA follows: TGTGCCATCAGCACCCAGAGGAACACTGAAGCTTTCTTT.

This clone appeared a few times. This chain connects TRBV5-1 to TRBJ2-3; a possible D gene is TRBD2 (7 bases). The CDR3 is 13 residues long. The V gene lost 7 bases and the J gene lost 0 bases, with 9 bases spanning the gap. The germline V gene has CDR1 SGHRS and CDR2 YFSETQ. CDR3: CASSGGSTDTQYF. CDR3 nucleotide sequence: TGCGCCAGCTCGGGGGGCAGCACAGATACGCAGTATTTT.

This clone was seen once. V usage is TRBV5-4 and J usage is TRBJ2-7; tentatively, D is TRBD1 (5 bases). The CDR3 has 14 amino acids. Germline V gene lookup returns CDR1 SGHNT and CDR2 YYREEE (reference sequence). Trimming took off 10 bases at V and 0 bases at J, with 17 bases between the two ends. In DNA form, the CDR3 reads TGTGCCGTACGTTACAGGCCTAGCTCCTACGAGCAGTACTTC. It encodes CAVRYRPSSYEQYF.